These 13 T cell receptor beta chains share one sample of origin, sequenced in a study of CXCR3-negative and CXCR3-positive naive CD8 T cells. In preparing the TRB cDNA libraries, 5' RACE with UMI labels was used. One entry per CDR3 protein, without DNA, is what TCRdb gives after re-calling the 5' RACE reads. This table lists about 94,000 distinct CDR3 sequences. For these receptors, no antigen is known. Regarding the study as a whole: Naive cells with CXCR3 showed TRB CDR3s that were more hydrophobic than those in CXCR3-negative naive cells.

The sequencing input was naive CXCR3+ CD8+ T cells from blood. Sample subset: CD45RO-CCR7+CD27+CD95- naive CD8+ T cells expressing CXCR3 (TNR3+). The origin of the receptors is a human donor in good health. Some clones in this sample may be carry-over from other donors' samples.

The chain combines TRBV9 with TRBJ2-2; TCRdb designates TRBD2, a call that cannot be tested without DNA. Germline V gives CDR1 SGDLS, CDR2 YYNGEE. There are 14 residues in the CDR3. CDR3 sequence reads: CASSSDYNTGELFF.

The chain is built from TRBV15 and TRBJ2-7. The CDR3 runs 13 residues. Per germline, CDR1 LNHNV and CDR2 YYDKDF (reference sequence). This chain's CDR3 is CATSNQASYEQYF. The complete variable domain, with remaining parts taken from reference TRBV15 and TRBJ2-7, reads DAMVIQNPRYQVTQFGKPVTLSCSQTLNHNVMYWYQQKSSQAPKLLFHYYDKDFNNEADTPDNFQSRRPNTSFCFLDIRSPGLGDTAMYLCATSNQASYEQYFGPGTRLTVT.

The chain links TRBV5-1 to TRBJ2-5. The CDR3 has 14 amino acids. Germline loops: CDR1 SGHRS, CDR2 YFSETQ. The chain's CDR3 is CASRLMYSPETQYF.

The chain is built from TRBV7-2 and TRBJ2-7; as DNA is missing, the TRBD1 call by TCRdb cannot be tested. Germline V gene data show CDR1 as SGHTA and CDR2 as FQGNSA. The CDR3 sequence is 13 residues long. The CDR3 loop is CASSPGTAYELYF.

The V call is TRBV4-1, the J call TRBJ2-4; without DNA, the TCRdb call of TRBD1 cannot be checked. Per germline, CDR1 MGHRA and CDR2 YSYEKL. The CDR3 runs 17 residues. The CDR3 sequence: CASSQVRGSQAKNIQYF.

V gene TRBV10-3 combines with J gene TRBJ2-1. Germline V gene sequence: CDR1 ENHRY, CDR2 SYGVKD. The CDR3 runs 13 residues. The CDR3 is CAITDDQVNEQFF.

J is TRBJ2-5 and V is TRBV6-2 or TRBV6-3; there is no DNA to check the TCRdb D call of TRBD2. The CDR3 spans 15 residues. Germline CDR1 MNHEY, CDR2 SVGEGT. The CDR3 reads CASSELRDSQETQYF.

The chain uses TRBV27 and TRBJ1-1; no DNA is available, so the TRBD1 call from TCRdb remains unchecked. This CDR3 has 14 amino acids. Germline CDR1 MNHEY, CDR2 SMNVEV (reference sequence). Here the CDR3 reads CASSLAPGHTEAFF.

The chain carries TRBV6-2 or TRBV6-3 and TRBJ1-1; TCRdb outputs TRBD1, but without DNA this stays unchecked. Per germline, CDR1 MNHEY and CDR2 SVGEGT. The CDR3 runs 13 residues. CDR3 amino acids: CASSPLVGTEAFF.

The CDR3 here is CASSQSLTVNQETQYF. The gene calls are TRBV4-1 and TRBJ2-5; with no DNA, the TCRdb D assignment of TRBD1 cannot be verified. Germline V gene lookup returns CDR1 MGHRA and CDR2 YSYEKL. The CDR3 has 16 residues.

The rearrangement joins TRBV5-1 to TRBJ1-1; TCRdb names TRBD1, which stays unverified in the absence of DNA. This CDR3 is built from 15 residues. Germline V CDR1 and CDR2: SGHRS, YFSETQ. The CDR3: CASSLVSGAATEAFF.

This chain uses TRBV5-1 with TRBJ2-1; TCRdb's D call, TRBD1, is unchecked because there is no DNA. Per germline, CDR1 SGHRS and CDR2 YFSETQ. The CDR3 consists of 15 residues. CDR3 residues: CASSPGQGARNEQFF.

The rearrangement joins TRBV29-1 to TRBJ1-1; the D gene TCRdb calls, TRBD1, cannot be checked with no DNA. Germline CDR1 is SQVTM and CDR2 is ANQGSEA. CDR3 size: 14 residues. The CDR3 reads CSVVAGGLYTEAFF.